This T cell receptor (beta chain) stems from a study of cytomegalovirus exposure and HLA in healthy donors. Across the study: Out of roughly 200 million T cells, an earlier analysis found some 110 million unique TCR beta sequences in total.

With 9 bases clipped from V and 4 bases from J, the junction kept 5 bases outside the gene matches. The CDR3 extends over 15 amino acids. Looked up from germline, CDR1 is SGHVS and CDR2 is FQNEAQ. PCR was performed using 60 Vbeta and 13 Jbeta primers. Profiling relied on immunoSEQ multiplex PCR, and the TCRdb table lists in-frame clones only, not all of them. Here the sample spans 150,000 or so clones, 76% being singletons. The receptor comes from a male donor in good health and CMV-seronegative. V gene TRBV7-8 combines with J gene TRBJ2-6, with TRBD1 matching 11 bases. Sequencing input: PBMCs. The CDR3 loop reads CASGTGGTGANVLTF. CDR3 coding DNA: TGTGCCAGTGGGACAGGGGGAACCGGGGCCAACGTCCTGACTTTC.